The next 29 T cell receptor beta chains were all read from a single sample in a study of beta chain features in type 1 diabetes. The entirety of the isolated RNA underwent reverse transcription, so expressed TCRB transcripts were sequenced. Libraries were prepared by immunoSEQ multiplex PCR; TCRdb keeps only in-frame clonotypes and omits some of them. This table has about 370,000 clones, more than 12% appearing once. Sequencing used naive CD4+ T cells from blood. The receptors originated from a woman under 30 in good health.

The table lists this clone with a few counts. This chain links TRBV7-9 with TRBJ2-7, with 7 positions matching TRBD2. Germline assignment: CDR1 SEHNR and CDR2 FQNEAQ (reference sequence). This CDR3 is built from 14 residues. After removal of 3 bases from V and 6 bases from J, the junction contained 8 bases not matched to a gene. CDR3 nucleotides: TGTGCCAGCAGCTTTGGGGTGAGGGAGGGCGAGCAGTACTTC. This encodes CASSFGVREGEQYF.

V usage is TRBV28 and J usage is TRBJ2-1; D remains unclear. CDR1 and CDR2 (germline): MDHEN, SYDVKM. The V gene lost 5 bases and the J gene lost 11 bases, with 10 bases spanning the gap. This CDR3 spans 11 amino acids. DNA for the CDR3: TGTGCCAGCAGTCTTGGCCTTAAGCAGTTCTTC. Protein: CASSLGLKQFF.

The V call is TRBV14, the J call TRBJ1-2; D is uncertain. Germline CDR1 reads SGHDN; CDR2 reads FVKESK. The CDR3 extends over 13 amino acids. Trimming removed 4 bases at V and 5 bases at J, with 11 bases between. In nucleotides, the CDR3 is TGTGCCAGCAGCCGGCAGGCACAATATGGCTACACCTTC. Residues: CASSRQAQYGYTF.

The chain has TRBV9 and TRBJ2-5; a possible D gene is TRBD1 (5 bases). The assigned J gene may be wrong: the sequence end matches TRBJ2-7 better. The CDR3 is 14 residues long. Germline loops: CDR1 SGDLS, CDR2 YYNGEE. The CDR3 region is CASSVTGFLDEQYF. In DNA, the CDR3 is TGTGCCAGCAGCGTAACAGGCTTCTTGGACGAGCAGTACTTC.

The sample holds a few counts of this clone. J is TRBJ1-5 and V is TRBV9, with TRBD1 matching over 7 bases. Looked up from germline, CDR1 is SGDLS and CDR2 is YYNGEE. This CDR3 comprises 14 residues. With 4 bases clipped from V and 2 bases from J, the junction kept 3 bases outside the gene matches. Here the CDR3 reads CASSFDRGNQPQHF. For the CDR3, the DNA is TGTGCCAGCAGCTTTGACAGGGGCAATCAGCCCCAGCATTTT.

This clone came up a few times. V usage is TRBV4-3 and J usage is TRBJ1-1; possible D gene TRBD1, 6 bases. This CDR3 region has 15 residues. Per the germline V gene, CDR1 is LGHNA and CDR2 is YSLEER. V was trimmed by 1 base and J by 4 bases, leaving 13 bases between them. The CDR3 DNA sequence: TGCGCCAGCAGCCAAGGAAAAAGGGGGGGCACTGAAGCTTTCTTT. This gives the protein CASSQGKRGGTEAFF.

The table lists this clone with a few counts. V gene TRBV30 combines with J gene TRBJ1-1; D is uncertain. Germline CDR1 GTSNPN, CDR2 SVGIG (reference sequence). V was shortened by 0 bases and J by 2 bases, with 16 bases between the two germline ends. The length of the CDR3 is 16 residues. CDR3: CAWSVRLGDPNTEAFF. CDR3 nucleotide sequence: TGTGCCTGGAGTGTACGGTTGGGAGACCCCAACACTGAAGCTTTCTTT.

This clone turned up a few times. The V gene is TRBV9, the J gene TRBJ2-6; perhaps TRBD1 as D (6 bases). Germline-derived CDR1 and CDR2 are SGDLS and YYNGEE. Trimming took 1 base from V and 3 from J, leaving 8 bases between them. CDR3 length: 15 amino acids. The CDR3 protein is CASSVRGFGANVLTF. DNA for the CDR3: TGTGCCAGCAGCGTAAGGGGGTTTGGGGCCAACGTCCTGACTTTC.

The rearrangement joins TRBV7-8 to TRBJ2-1; 13 nucleotides match TRBD2. Losses at the gene ends were 1 base for V and 6 bases for J; bases not matched to a gene: 6. Germline values: CDR1 SGHVS, CDR2 FQNEAQ. This CDR3 region has 17 residues. The CDR3 loop is CASSLVFGTSGINEQFF. DNA of the CDR3: TGTGCCAGCAGCTTAGTGTTTGGGACTAGCGGGATCAATGAGCAGTTCTTC.

The chain is built from TRBV29-1 and TRBJ2-7, with TRBD1 identical over 10 bases. CDR1 is SQVTM and CDR2 is ANQGSEA in the germline V gene. The CDR3 sequence is 13 residues long. J gave up 5 bases and V 6 bases, and 7 bases lay outside the gene matches. The CDR3 coding sequence is TGCAGCGTCGCCCGGGACAGGGGAGACGAGCAGTACTTC. It encodes CSVARDRGDEQYF.

This clone has more than one count but fewer than ten. In DNA, the CDR3 is TGTGCCAGCAGCTTGGGACTAGCGGGAGGGAGCTCCTACAATGAGCAGTTCTTC. As protein: CASSLGLAGGSSYNEQFF. This rearrangement joins TRBV9 to TRBJ2-1; TRBD2 agrees at 16 bases. CDR1 is SGDLS and CDR2 is YYNGEE in the germline V gene. The CDR3 length is 18 residues. With V trimmed by 4 bases and J by 0 bases, 4 bases remained unmatched.

In DNA form, the CDR3 reads TGTGCCAGCAAACAGGGAAAAGAGACCCAGTACTTC. It translates to CASKQGKETQYF. V usage is TRBV28 and J usage is TRBJ2-5, with a weak D call TRBD1 (6 bases). V was shortened by 7 bases and J by 3 bases, with 9 bases between the two germline ends. The CDR3 extends over 12 amino acids. CDR1 is MDHEN, CDR2 SYDVKM, per germline. The full variable domain, completed using reference TRBV28 and TRBJ2-5, is DVKVTQSSRYLVKRTGEKVFLECVQDMDHENMFWYRQDPGLGLRLIYFSYDVKMKEKGDIPEGYSVSREKKERFSLILESASTNQTSMYLCASKQGKETQYFGPGTRLLVL.

The rearrangement links TRBV6-6 to TRBJ1-2, with D hard to call. The germline V gene has CDR1 MNHNY and CDR2 SVGAGI (reference sequence). Trimming cost V 6 bases and J 4 bases, with 15 bases left between them. The CDR3 covers 14 residues. The CDR3 here is CASSPRQAGYGYTF. CDR3 DNA sequence: TGTGCCAGCAGCCCGCGCCAGGCAGGCTATGGCTACACCTTC.

A few counts support this clone. The CDR3, as DNA: TGTGCCAGCAGCCTCCCCTTAGCAGAGCAGTTCTTC. Translating it yields CASSLPLAEQFF. This chain uses TRBV5-6 with TRBJ2-1, with D unclear. Trimming took 4 bases from V and 10 from J, leaving 12 bases between them. CDR1 is SGHDT, CDR2 YYEEEE, per germline. This CDR3 is 12 amino acids long.

The chain recombines TRBV5-1 with TRBJ1-5; 7 bases align to TRBD1. CDR1 and CDR2 (germline): SGHRS, YFSETQ. The CDR3 loop spans 15 amino acids. V lost 3 bases, J lost 5 bases, and 8 bases stayed unmatched. CDR3 sequence reads: CASSSGTAQYQPQHF. CDR3 in DNA: TGCGCCAGCAGCTCCGGGACAGCCCAATATCAGCCCCAGCATTTT.

A few counts support this clone. The chain recombines TRBV9 with TRBJ2-1, with D possibly being TRBD2 (6 bases). Germline V gene data show CDR1 as SGDLS and CDR2 as YYNGEE. The CDR3 runs 16 residues. V shed 0 bases and J shed 6 bases, with 16 bases lying between them. The CDR3 nucleotides are TGTGCCAGCAGCGTAGGTCCGGGGGTTGGTGCCAATGAGCAGTTCTTC. This codes for CASSVGPGVGANEQFF.

The chain is built from TRBV19 and TRBJ2-2; TRBD2 aligns across 12 bases. The CDR3 is made up of 16 amino acids. The germline V gene has CDR1 LNHDA and CDR2 SQIVND (reference sequence). V gave up 4 bases and J gave up 5 bases; unmatched junction bases: 5. CDR3 nucleotide sequence: TGTGCCAGTAGTACTAGCGGGAGGGTTAAAACCGGGGAGCTGTTTTTT. Translated: CASSTSGRVKTGELFF.

Note on this clone: Other DNA sequences of this sample code for an identical CDR3. The chain joins TRBV29-1 to TRBJ2-7; 10 nucleotides line up with TRBD2. V dropped 4 bases and J dropped 0; count of bases not matched to a gene: 3. The CDR3 sequence is 14 residues long. Germline loops: CDR1 SQVTM, CDR2 ANQGSEA. In DNA, the CDR3 is TGCAGCGTTGTACTAGCGGGGAGCTCCTACGAGCAGTACTTC. Protein sequence: CSVVLAGSSYEQYF.

The V and J genes are TRBV28 and TRBJ2-1; tentative D call: TRBD2 (6 bases). The CDR3 loop spans 16 amino acids. Trimming shortened V by 5 bases and J by 0 bases, and 14 bases separated the two germline ends. The germline gives CDR1 MDHEN, CDR2 SYDVKM. Here the CDR3 DNA reads TGTGCCAGCAGTGCCCGGGACTGGTACTCCTACAATGAGCAGTTCTTC. Translating it yields CASSARDWYSYNEQFF.

The rearrangement links TRBV28 to TRBJ2-1, with D maybe TRBD1 (5 bases). The germline CDR1 and CDR2 sequences are MDHEN and SYDVKM. V lost 5 bases to trimming and J lost 9 bases, with 11 bases between them. This CDR3 is 12 amino acids long. The CDR3: CASSTRVAEQFF. CDR3 nucleotides: TGTGCCAGCAGTACCAGGGTGGCTGAGCAGTTCTTC.

This clone came up a few times. This chain joins TRBV9 and TRBJ1-2; TRBD1 agrees at 7 bases. Germline values: CDR1 SGDLS, CDR2 YYNGEE. The trim removed 0 bases at V and 1 base at J, leaving 12 bases unmatched. There are 18 residues in the CDR3. CDR3 DNA sequence: TGTGCCAGCAGCGTAGCTCCCCTTTACAGGGGTTATAACTATGGCTACACCTTC. Protein product: CASSVAPLYRGYNYGYTF.

This clone came up a few times. The chain combines TRBV5-6 with TRBJ1-2; 8 bases are shared with TRBD1. This CDR3 contains 14 residues. The V and J ends lost 5 bases and 3 bases, in that order; junction bases with no gene match: 6. Germline CDR1 reads SGHDT; CDR2 reads YYEEEE. The CDR3: CASSETGVYYGYTF. CDR3 DNA sequence: TGTGCCAGCAGTGAGACAGGGGTGTACTATGGCTACACCTTC.

The chain links TRBV7-9 to TRBJ2-3; 7 nucleotides line up with TRBD2. Germline loops: CDR1 SEHNR, CDR2 FQNEAQ (reference sequence). The CDR3 is 14 residues long. The trim removed 3 bases at V and 6 bases at J, leaving 6 bases unmatched. CDR3 bases: TGTGCCAGCAGCTTCGATAGCGGGTCGGATACGCAGTATTTT. Encoded protein: CASSFDSGSDTQYF.

This clone was counted between two and nine times. This chain links TRBV5-1 with TRBJ2-2; perhaps TRBD1 as D (6 bases). The CDR3 runs 17 residues. Trimming stripped 4 bases from V and 2 bases from J, with 18 bases between. CDR1 and CDR2 from the germline V gene are SGHRS and YFSETQ. The CDR3 bases are TGCGCCAGCAGCGCCCGACAGGACATCCTTAACACCGGGGAGCTGTTTTTT. It translates to CASSARQDILNTGELFF.

This clone came up a few times. This chain joins TRBV11-2 and TRBJ2-1; TRBD2 aligns across 9 bases. The CDR3 spans 16 residues. Germline values: CDR1 SGHAT, CDR2 FQNNGV. V was pared by 4 bases and J by 6 bases, with 10 bases of the junction left unmatched. CDR3 in DNA: TGTGCCAGCAGCTCCGAGATAGCGGGAGTGGGCAATGAGCAGTTCTTC. Its translation is CASSSEIAGVGNEQFF.

This clone was picked up a small number of times. This chain uses TRBV30 with TRBJ2-3, with 8 bases matching TRBD2. V lost 3 bases and J lost 0; bases outside the gene matches: 5. The CDR3 has 15 residues. Per germline, CDR1 GTSNPN and CDR2 SVGIG (reference sequence). The DNA for the CDR3 is TGTGCCTGGAGGGGGGGCGGGAGGAGCACAGATACGCAGTATTTT. Translated, it gives CAWRGGGRSTDTQYF.

The chain is built from TRBV4-2 and TRBJ2-3; TRBD2 is a possible D gene (5 bases). Germline-derived CDR1 and CDR2 are LGHNA and YNFKEQ. Trimming took off 5 bases at V and 2 bases at J, with 17 bases between the two ends. CDR3 length equals 16 residues. The CDR3, as DNA: TGTGCCAGCAGCGAATCCCCCGGAGGCGCCACAGATACGCAGTATTTT. Translated, it gives CASSESPGGATDTQYF.

This chain connects TRBV7-2 to TRBJ1-1, with D maybe TRBD1 (5 bases). Germline V gives CDR1 SGHTA, CDR2 FQGNSA. Trimming removed 3 bases from V and 8 bases from J, with 10 bases in between. The CDR3 length is 12 residues. The CDR3 DNA sequence: TGTGCCAGCAGCTTGACGGCAGGGGAAGCTTTCTTT. Its translation: CASSLTAGEAFF.

The chain employs TRBV7-2 and TRBJ2-2; D not certain. V gave up 5 bases and J gave up 7 bases, with 8 bases separating them. The germline V gene encodes CDR1 SGHTA and CDR2 FQGNSA. The CDR3 extends over 12 amino acids. CDR3 protein: CASSPSVGELFF. The CDR3 nucleotides are TGTGCCAGCAGCCCTTCGGTCGGGGAGCTGTTTTTT.